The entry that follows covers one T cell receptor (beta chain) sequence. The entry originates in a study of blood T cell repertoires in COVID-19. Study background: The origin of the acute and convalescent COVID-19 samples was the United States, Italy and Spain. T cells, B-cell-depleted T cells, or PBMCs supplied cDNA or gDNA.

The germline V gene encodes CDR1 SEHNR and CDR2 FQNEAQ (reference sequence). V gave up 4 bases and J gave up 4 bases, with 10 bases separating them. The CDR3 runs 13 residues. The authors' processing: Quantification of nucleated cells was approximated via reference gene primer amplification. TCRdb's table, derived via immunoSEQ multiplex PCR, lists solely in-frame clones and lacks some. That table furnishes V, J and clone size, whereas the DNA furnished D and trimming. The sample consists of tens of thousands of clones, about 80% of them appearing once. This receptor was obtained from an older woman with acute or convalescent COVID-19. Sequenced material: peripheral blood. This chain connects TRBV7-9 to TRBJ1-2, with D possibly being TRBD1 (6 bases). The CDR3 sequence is CASSSRGAYGYTF. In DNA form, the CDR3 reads TGTGCCAGCAGCTCCAGGGGTGCCTATGGCTACACCTTC.